The 28 T cell receptor beta chains below come from one sample, sequenced in a study of cytomegalovirus exposure and HLA in healthy donors (dated by TCRdb to 2016 to 2017). The library was prepared using the immunoSEQ multiplex PCR assay. For the multiplex PCR, a mixture combining 60 forward primers for TCR Vbeta segments and 13 reverse primers for TCR Jbeta segments was used. TCRdb holds this immuneACCESS table with in-frame rearrangements only. Some clones are missing; in checked studies, unresolved V genes explain under half, and the rest has no known cause. The sample's own table lists roughly 140,000 clones. The ten top clones hold less than 3% of the sample. The sample comprised PBMCs. The receptors shown here come from a man in his forties in good health and CMV-seronegative.

This rearrangement joins TRBV5-6 to TRBJ1-5; no definite D call. Between the trimmed V and J ends, which lost 1 base and 2 bases, there was a span of 4 bases. This CDR3 is built from 13 residues. Germline V gene data show CDR1 as SGHDT and CDR2 as YYEEEE. The CDR3 nucleotides read TGTGCCAGCAGCTTGAGAGGCAATCAGCCCCAGCATTTT. The encoded protein is CASSLRGNQPQHF.

The chain combines TRBV7-6 with TRBJ1-1; D gene uncertain. The germline V gene has CDR1 SGHVS and CDR2 FNYEAQ. With 3 bases removed from V and 1 base from J, the gap between germline ends came to 12 bases. This CDR3 has 15 amino acids. In DNA, the CDR3 is TGTGCCAGCAGCTTCGAGGGAGGGCCGAACACTGAAGCTTTCTTT. Translating it yields CASSFEGGPNTEAFF.

V and J are TRBV4-1 and TRBJ1-2; 9 bases are a match to TRBD1. The junction had 10 bases not matched to a gene; V was cut back by 4 bases and J by 7 bases. Looked up from germline, CDR1 is MGHRA and CDR2 is YSYEKL. The CDR3 totals 15 residues. The CDR3 sequence is CASSPNTGQGLGYTF. In nucleotides, the CDR3 is TGCGCCAGCAGCCCGAACACGGGACAGGGACTTGGCTACACCTTC.

CDR3 residues: CASSMTGSRNQPQHF. CDR3 bases: TGTGCCAGCAGTATGACAGGGTCCCGCAATCAGCCCCAGCATTTT. The V call is TRBV7-6, the J call TRBJ1-5, with TRBD1 matching over 7 bases. There are 15 residues in the CDR3. Germline lookup yields CDR1 SGHVS and CDR2 FNYEAQ. Unmatched junction bases numbered 7, after V lost 6 bases and J lost 2 bases.

The rearrangement joins TRBV15 to TRBJ2-3, with a possible D match to TRBD1 (5 bases). Germline V CDR1 and CDR2: LNHNV, YYDKDF (reference sequence). Trimming took off 0 bases at V and 5 bases at J, with 9 bases between the two ends. CDR3 length equals 14 residues. The DNA for the CDR3 is TGTGCCACCAGCAGAGACAGGGAAGGAGATACGCAGTATTTT. Translated, it gives CATSRDREGDTQYF.

V gene TRBV14 combines with J gene TRBJ2-5, with D possibly TRBD2 on 7 matching bases. Trimming took 1 base from V and 2 from J, leaving 14 bases between them. CDR1 and CDR2 (germline): SGHDN, FVKESK. The CDR3 consists of 16 residues. The CDR3 loop is CASSQGTGGKQETQYF. The CDR3 nucleotides read TGTGCCAGCAGCCAAGGGACGGGGGGCAAACAAGAGACCCAGTACTTC.

The chain links TRBV5-6 to TRBJ2-3, with 7 bases identical to TRBD1. The J segment lost 2 bases and the V segment lost 0 bases, leaving 3 bases of the junction unmatched. Germline CDR1 SGHDT, CDR2 YYEEEE. This CDR3 comprises 15 residues. Written as DNA, the CDR3 is TGTGCCAGCAGCTTGGGACAGGGAAACACAGATACGCAGTATTTT. Amino acid sequence: CASSLGQGNTDTQYF.

V is TRBV7-3 and J is TRBJ1-4; 9 bases are shared with TRBD1. The CDR3 runs 20 residues. CDR1 is SGHTA and CDR2 is FQGTGA in the germline V gene. V shed 5 bases, J shed 3 bases, and the junction held 19 bases outside the gene matches. The CDR3 region is CASSPILTGTGLVSNEKLFF. CDR3 DNA sequence: TGTGCCAGCAGCCCAATCCTCACCGGGACAGGGTTAGTGTCTAATGAAAAACTGTTTTTT.

The V and J genes are TRBV19 and TRBJ1-6; the D is unclear. V gave up 5 bases and J gave up 3 bases, with 11 bases separating them. Germline V CDR1 and CDR2: LNHDA, SQIVND (reference sequence). This CDR3 comprises 15 residues. The CDR3: CASSSGFNYNSPLHF. Here the CDR3 DNA reads TGTGCCAGTAGTTCGGGGTTCAACTATAATTCACCCCTCCACTTT.

V usage is TRBV2 and J usage is TRBJ2-7; 9 nucleotides match TRBD1. CDR3 length: 13 residues. V was pared by 4 bases and J by 2 bases, with 0 bases of the junction left unmatched. The germline V gene encodes CDR1 SNHLY and CDR2 FYNNEI. The CDR3 protein is CASSGDRAYEQYF. CDR3 DNA: TGTGCCAGCAGTGGGGACAGGGCCTACGAGCAGTACTTC.

The chain combines TRBV7-9 with TRBJ2-1, with 9 bases identical to TRBD1. V lost 1 base to trimming and J lost 3 bases; unmatched junction nucleotides: 4. The CDR3 consists of 16 residues. CDR1 is SEHNR and CDR2 is FQNEAQ in the germline V gene (reference sequence). The CDR3 DNA reads TGTGCCAGCAGCTTAGGGTGGGGACAGGGCTACAATGAGCAGTTCTTC. It is translated as CASSLGWGQGYNEQFF.

The V and J genes are TRBV28 and TRBJ2-3; perhaps TRBD1 as D (5 bases). The CDR3 length is 12 residues. V lost 7 bases and J 10 bases, leaving 15 bases between the germline ends. Germline values: CDR1 MDHEN, CDR2 SYDVKM. The CDR3 coding sequence is TGTGCCAGCACCGCCCCGGCAGGGTCGCAGTATTTT. Protein product: CASTAPAGSQYF.

This rearrangement joins TRBV7-9 to TRBJ1-2, with TRBD1 matching 7 bases. Trimming removed 0 bases from V and 6 bases from J; junction bases left unmatched: 1. Per germline, CDR1 SEHNR and CDR2 FQNEAQ (reference sequence). This CDR3 has 13 amino acids. CDR3 nucleotides: TGTGCCAGCAGCTTAGCAGGGGGCCATGGCTACACCTTC. It is translated as CASSLAGGHGYTF.

The chain uses TRBV6-6 and TRBJ2-7; no firm D call. V was trimmed by 5 bases and J by 4 bases, leaving 6 bases between them. CDR3 length: 11 amino acids. Germline V gene data show CDR1 as MNHNY and CDR2 as SVGAGI (reference sequence). The CDR3 DNA reads TGTGCCAGCAGTCCGCGGTACGAGCAGTACTTC. It translates to CASSPRYEQYF.

The V gene is TRBV12-5, the J gene TRBJ1-1, with D possibly matching TRBD1 (5 bases). Looked up from germline, CDR1 is LGHNT and CDR2 is FRNRAP. V shed 6 bases and J shed 11 bases, with 16 bases lying between them. CDR3 length equals 12 residues. The CDR3 region has the DNA TGTGCTAGTGGGGAAAGGGGACTGATCGCTTTCTTT. Its protein product is CASGERGLIAFF.

The genes are TRBV5-1 and TRBJ2-1; the D is unclear. V was pared by 4 bases and J by 0 bases, with 14 bases between. The CDR3 has 16 residues. In germline, CDR1 is SGHRS, CDR2 YFSETQ. Here the CDR3 DNA reads TGCGCCAGCAGCCCTCAGACGGCTAGCTCCTACAATGAGCAGTTCTTC. This sequence encodes CASSPQTASSYNEQFF.

This sequence joins TRBV4-2 and TRBJ2-2, with TRBD2 as a possible D gene (7 bases). This CDR3 comprises 18 residues. V gave up 0 bases and J gave up 4 bases, with 18 bases separating them. Germline V gene lookup returns CDR1 LGHNA and CDR2 YNFKEQ. CDR3 in amino acids: CASSQDPVAGEGTGELFF. The CDR3 DNA reads as TGTGCCAGCAGCCAAGATCCAGTGGCAGGGGAGGGCACCGGGGAGCTGTTTTTT.

This rearrangement joins TRBV11-2 to TRBJ1-1; D ambiguous. Looked up from germline, CDR1 is SGHAT and CDR2 is FQNNGV. This CDR3 has 15 amino acids. V dropped 5 bases and J dropped 2 bases, with 15 bases sitting between them. CDR3: CASSPSNRQNTEAFF. The CDR3, as DNA: TGTGCCAGCAGCCCTTCTAACAGACAAAACACTGAAGCTTTCTTT.

This chain connects TRBV6-6 to TRBJ1-4; D is unclear. CDR3 length: 11 amino acids. CDR1 and CDR2 (germline): MNHNY, SVGAGI (reference sequence). Trimming removed 2 bases at V and 10 bases at J, with 5 bases between. For the CDR3, the DNA is TGTGCCAGCAGTTACGAGCGAAAACTGTTTTTT. Amino acid sequence: CASSYERKLFF.

The V and J genes are TRBV5-4 and TRBJ1-1; D is perhaps TRBD1 (6 bases). Trimming took 1 base from V and 9 from J, leaving 10 bases between them. CDR1 and CDR2 from the germline V gene are SGHNT and YYREEE (reference sequence). This CDR3 has 12 amino acids. The CDR3 is CASSLRTGQAFF. The CDR3 DNA reads as TGTGCCAGCAGCTTGAGAACAGGGCAAGCTTTCTTT.

The chain links TRBV29-1 to TRBJ2-7, with a possible D match to TRBD1 (6 bases). V lost 6 bases and J 2 bases, leaving 14 bases between the germline ends. Germline CDR1 is SQVTM and CDR2 is ANQGSEA. This CDR3 is 13 amino acids long. The CDR3 region has the DNA TGCAGCGTCCGCTCTGGACAGACCTACGAGCAGTACTTC. Amino acid sequence: CSVRSGQTYEQYF.

This rearrangement joins TRBV6-5 to TRBJ2-5; possibly TRBD2 for D (5 bases). The CDR3 runs 12 residues. V dropped 6 bases and J dropped 5 bases, with 10 bases sitting between them. Germline CDR1 reads MNHEY; CDR2 reads SVGAGI. The CDR3 DNA reads TGTGCCAGCAGCCGGTCGGGGGAGACCCAGTACTTC. This encodes CASSRSGETQYF.

The chain uses TRBV5-1 and TRBJ2-5, with D maybe TRBD1 (6 bases). The J call may not be correct, given that the DNA end is closer to TRBJ2-7. The V gene's germline CDR1 is SGHRS and CDR2 YFSETQ. The CDR3 totals 14 residues. The CDR3 coding sequence is TGCGCCAGCAGCTTGTCAGGGGTGAACTACGAGCAGTACTTC. This translates into CASSLSGVNYEQYF.

This chain connects TRBV11-2 to TRBJ1-4; TRBD1 aligns across 7 bases. Germline V gene data show CDR1 as SGHAT and CDR2 as FQNNGV. The V gene end was trimmed by 1 base and the J gene end by 1 base; junction bases not matched to a gene: 3. The CDR3 contains 16 residues. The CDR3 DNA reads TGTGCCAGCAGCTTAGCCCGGGACAGAACTAATGAAAAACTGTTTTTT. Residues: CASSLARDRTNEKLFF.

The CDR3 is CASSSLQGARTEAFF. The CDR3 DNA follows: TGTGCCAGCAGCTCCTTACAGGGGGCCCGCACTGAAGCTTTCTTT. The V and J genes are TRBV5-6 and TRBJ1-1; 9 bases line up with TRBD1. The CDR3 has 15 amino acids. From germline, CDR1 is SGHDT and CDR2 YYEEEE. J was trimmed by 4 bases and V by 3 bases; bases with no gene match: 7.

V is TRBV6-6 and J is TRBJ2-2, with 11 bases fitting TRBD2. Unmatched junction bases numbered 5, after V lost 2 bases and J lost 6 bases. CDR3 length: 16 residues. Germline lookup yields CDR1 MNHNY and CDR2 SVGAGI (reference sequence). The CDR3 is CASSYRVAGGAGELFF. The CDR3 DNA follows: TGTGCCAGCAGTTACCGGGTAGCGGGGGGGGCCGGGGAGCTGTTTTTT.

V is TRBV29-1 and J is TRBJ2-1; 7 positions match TRBD1. CDR3 length: 14 amino acids. Trimming removed 6 bases from V and 8 bases from J; junction bases left unmatched: 13. Germline-derived CDR1 and CDR2 are SQVTM and ANQGSEA. As DNA, the CDR3 is TGCAGCGTGTCCTTCGGGACAGTTCCCCATGAGCAGTTCTTC. It yields the protein CSVSFGTVPHEQFF.

V and J are TRBV4-1 and TRBJ2-1; TRBD2 might be the D (6 bases). This CDR3 region has 19 residues. Germline CDR1 is MGHRA and CDR2 is YSYEKL. The V gene lost 4 bases and the J gene lost 5 bases, with 27 bases spanning the gap. This chain's CDR3 is CASSPKTTRGTNLHNEQFF. CDR3 nucleotides: TGCGCCAGCAGCCCAAAAACGACCCGGGGGACCAACCTTCACAATGAGCAGTTCTTC.